This TCR beta chain was sequenced for a study of OX40 agonist ivuxolimab in advanced cancers. Overall study: Prior therapy, whether anti-PD-1, anti-PD-L1 or anti-CTLA-4, was allowed, and roughly 41% had some. Study-wide findings and caveats: Normalized expansion of T-cell clones was also low for some nonresponders. Within 6 weeks, CD4+ and CD8+ blood T cells expanded clonally at 0.1 to 3.0 mg/kg. Average numbers of expanded clones were greater in CD8+ T cells than in CD4+.

Points on this clone: The antigen remains unidentified.

The CDR3 contains 14 residues. V lost 8 bases and J lost 4, with 17 bases in between. Germline loops: CDR1 MDHEN, CDR2 SYDVKM. This table comes from immunoSEQ multiplex PCR, and its TCRdb copy is limited to in-frame clones, with some not included. This sample yields 55,000 to 80,000 clones, of which 70% to 90% are seen a single time; 2% to 2.5% belongs to the top ten. This receptor was obtained from an adult with an advanced solid tumor such as melanoma, head and neck, liver or kidney cancer. Source: CD4+ or CD8+ T cells sorted from blood, taken in a trial of the OX40 agonist ivuxolimab. The chain couples TRBV28 to TRBJ1-1; possible D gene TRBD1, 6 bases. The CDR3 DNA follows: TGTGCCAGCTGGAAAGGGGGGGGCGTCACTGAAGCTTTCTTT. The encoded protein is CASWKGGGVTEAFF.